One and the same sample provided the 29 T cell receptor beta chains below, sequenced in a study of T cells in Graves' hyperthyroidism and ophthalmopathy. The TCR beta CDR3 regions underwent amplification using RNA transcripts as the source. Using the HTBI primer set, a first-round RT-PCR was run on the TCR CDR3. Via MiXCR, TCRdb re-called the multiplex PCR reads, giving one row per CDR3 protein. The repertoire includes around 250,000 distinct CDR3 sequences, roughly a quarter of them detected once, and under 40% sits in the top ten. The sample taken for sequencing was blood. The receptor source for this set is a woman aged 40 to 50 with Graves' ophthalmopathy.

This clonotype was recorded many times. The CDR3 coding sequence is TGTGCCAGCAGCTTGGCCGGGACTAGCTATCGAGAGACCCAGTACTTC. As protein: CASSLAGTSYRETQYF. The chain links TRBV7-2 to TRBJ2-5, with 9 bases matching TRBD2. The CDR3 length is 16 residues. The germline gives CDR1 SGHTA, CDR2 FQGNSA. Trimming at V came to 3 bases and at J to 4 bases, leaving 9 bases not matched to a gene. The whole variable domain, remainder taken from reference TRBV7-2 and TRBJ2-5, is GAGVSQSPSNKVTEKGKDVELRCDPISGHTALYWYRQSLGQGLEFLIYFQGNSAPDKSGLPSDRFSAERTGGSVSTLTIQRTQQEDSAVYLCASSLAGTSYRETQYFGPGTRLLVL.

The table lists this clonotype with many counts. The rearrangement joins TRBV20-1 to TRBJ2-7; D is unclear. The germline gives CDR1 DFQATT, CDR2 SNEGSKA (reference sequence). This CDR3 is built from 14 residues. The V end lost 0 bases, the J end lost 2 bases, and 11 bases lay between the germline ends. The CDR3 here is CSARDGAAAYEQYF. The CDR3 DNA reads TGCAGTGCTAGAGATGGAGCTGCCGCCTACGAGCAGTACTTC.

A remark on this clonotype: This may arise from a read error, as a much more abundant clone is one base away. The J gene is TRBJ1-1, the V gene TRBV7-2; D remains ambiguous. The length of the CDR3 is 14 residues. The germline V gene has CDR1 SGHTA and CDR2 FQGNSA. Deletions cut 5 bases from V and 1 base from J, with 11 bases between. CDR3 amino acids: CTSSIRAGNTEAFF. The CDR3 DNA is TGTACCAGCAGCATCCGAGCGGGGAACACTGAAGCTTTCTTT.

This clonotype was seen ten or more times. This rearrangement joins TRBV27 to TRBJ2-4, with 8 bases aligning to TRBD2. The germline gives CDR1 MNHEY, CDR2 SMNVEV (reference sequence). CDR3 size: 18 residues. J lost 1 base, V lost 9 bases, and 17 bases had no gene match. For the CDR3, the DNA is TGTGCCAGGGGTGGTAGCGGGGTCTACGTAGCCGCCAAAAACATTCAGTACTTC. Protein: CARGGSGVYVAAKNIQYF.

This clonotype was detected ten times or more. The chain has TRBV10-3 and TRBJ1-1; TRBD1 aligns across 10 bases. The CDR3 covers 14 residues. Losses at the gene ends were 6 bases for V and 1 base for J; bases not matched to a gene: 2. From germline, CDR1 is ENHRY and CDR2 SYGVKD. CDR3 DNA sequence: TGTGCCATCAGCCGGACAGGGGGGAACACTGAAGCTTTCTTT. It specifies CAISRTGGNTEAFF.

This clonotype was seen more than once but under ten times. The rearrangement joins TRBV18 to TRBJ2-3; D possibly uses TRBD1 or TRBD2 (5 bases each). CDR1 KGHSH and CDR2 LQKENI come from the germline V gene. This CDR3 region has 13 residues. Trimming removed 3 bases at V and 5 bases at J, with 9 bases between. The CDR3 sequence is CASSPGTRDTQYF. In nucleotides, the CDR3 is TGTGCCAGCTCACCCGGGACGCGAGATACGCAGTATTTT.

This clonotype was observed many times. V usage is TRBV4-2 and J usage is TRBJ1-2, with D hard to call. V lost 3 bases and J 4 bases, leaving 12 bases between the germline ends. This CDR3 has 14 amino acids. Germline-derived CDR1 and CDR2 are LGHNA and YNFKEQ. CDR3 region: CASSHQDRGYGYTF. DNA of the CDR3: TGTGCCAGCAGCCATCAGGACCGCGGCTATGGCTACACCTTC.

This clonotype has ten or more counts. This chain uses TRBV5-1 with TRBJ2-2, with a tentative D call TRBD1 (5 bases). Trimming took 0 bases from V and 2 from J, leaving 17 bases between them. The germline CDR1 and CDR2 sequences are SGHRS and YFSETQ. CDR3 length equals 18 residues. CDR3 loop: CASSLVTGPIGNTGELFF. For the CDR3, the DNA is TGCGCCAGCAGCTTGGTTACAGGCCCTATCGGAAACACCGGGGAGCTGTTTTTT. The entire variable domain, with the rest obtained from reference TRBV5-1 and TRBJ2-2, is as follows: KAGVTQTPRYLIKTRGQQVTLSCSPISGHRSVSWYQQTPGQGLQFLFEYFSETQRNKGNFPGRFSGRQFSNSRSEMNVSTLELGDSALYLCASSLVTGPIGNTGELFFGEGSRLTVL.

The chain uses TRBV27 and TRBJ1-1; 10 bases agree with TRBD1. The CDR3 spans 16 residues. Germline lookup yields CDR1 MNHEY and CDR2 SMNVEV (reference sequence). The V segment lost 10 bases and the J segment 6 bases; nucleotides outside the gene matches: 17. In nucleotides, the CDR3 is TGTGCCATCAGCTACAGCCGCGGGACAGGGGTTTCTGAAGCTTTCTTT. It yields the protein CAISYSRGTGVSEAFF.

This clonotype was seen repeatedly, ten times or more. The rearrangement joins TRBV5-6 to TRBJ1-1, with no clear D. The germline V gene has CDR1 SGHDT and CDR2 YYEEEE. Trimming shortened V by 1 base and J by 1 base, and 5 bases separated the two germline ends. This CDR3 contains 13 residues. CDR3 sequence (DNA): TGTGCCAGCAGCTTGCCCCAGAACACTGAAGCTTTCTTT. This translates into CASSLPQNTEAFF.

This clonotype was found many times. The gene calls are TRBV20-1 and TRBJ2-5; D remains unclear. The germline V and J ends were trimmed by 6 bases and 5 bases, with 13 bases remaining between them. The CDR3 runs 12 residues. Germline V lookup: CDR1 DFQATT, CDR2 SNEGSKA (reference sequence). The CDR3 is CSAPAEGETQYF. In nucleotides, the CDR3 is TGCAGTGCCCCGGCTGAAGGGGAGACCCAGTACTTC.

This clonotype was counted ten times or more. This may be a read error, as it is one base from a much larger clone. V is TRBV27 and J is TRBJ1-1; TRBD1 might be the D (5 bases). The CDR3 totals 13 residues. Germline CDR1 and CDR2: MNHEY and SMNVEV (reference sequence). CDR3 coding DNA: TGTGCCAGCAGTTTCAGGGAAGGCACTGAAGCTTCCTTT. Its protein product is CASSFREGTEASF.

This clonotype came up a few times. V and J are TRBV6-1 and TRBJ1-2; the match to TRBD1 covers 7 bases. Losses at the gene ends were 4 bases for V and 1 base for J; bases not matched to a gene: 6. The CDR3 spans 15 residues. Germline values: CDR1 MNHNS, CDR2 SASEGT. Written as DNA, the CDR3 is TGTGCCAGCAGTGGCCGGGACAGAAGTAACTATGGCTACACCTTC. Protein product: CASSGRDRSNYGYTF.

This clonotype was detected ten times or more. V gene TRBV28 combines with J gene TRBJ1-3; unclear D gene. This CDR3 comprises 16 residues. Germline assignment: CDR1 MDHEN and CDR2 SYDVKM. Trimming removed 5 bases from V and 0 bases from J, with 14 bases in between. CDR3 loop: CASSTSERHSGNTIYF. The DNA of the CDR3 is TGTGCCAGCAGTACCTCGGAACGCCACTCTGGAAACACCATATATTTT.

This clonotype was recorded many times. The genes are TRBV6-1 and TRBJ1-1; D unclear. The germline CDR1 and CDR2 sequences are MNHNS and SASEGT. V lost 6 bases to trimming and J lost 0 bases, with 11 bases between them. CDR3 length equals 14 residues. The CDR3 is CASRAVVMNTEAFF. In DNA form, the CDR3 reads TGTGCCAGCAGAGCAGTTGTCATGAACACTGAAGCTTTCTTT.

This clonotype was found many times. The rearrangement links TRBV4-1 to TRBJ1-1, with a weak D call TRBD1 (6 bases). V gave up 3 bases and J gave up 0 bases, with 8 bases separating them. The CDR3 sequence is 14 residues long. CDR1 and CDR2 (germline): MGHRA, YSYEKL. The CDR3 reads CASSHGQLNTEAFF. CDR3 bases: TGCGCCAGCAGCCACGGACAGCTGAACACTGAAGCTTTCTTT.

This clonotype was seen a few times. The rearrangement joins TRBV12-3 or TRBV12-4 to TRBJ2-7; D is possibly TRBD2 (5 bases). Trimming cost V 2 bases and J 9 bases, with 17 bases left between them. The CDR3 is 14 residues long. This chain's CDR3 is CASSLSRRVSGQYF. In DNA, the CDR3 is TGTGCCAGCAGTTTATCCAGGCGGGTATCGGGGCAGTACTTC.

Many counts were recorded for this clonotype. This chain links TRBV11-1 with TRBJ1-2, with TRBD1 matching 10 bases. The CDR3 is 16 residues long. V gave up 2 bases and J gave up 6 bases; unmatched junction bases: 9. Germline loops: CDR1 SGHAT, CDR2 FQDESV (reference sequence). The CDR3 is CASSLSGTGEPHGYTF. Written as DNA, the CDR3 is TGTGCCAGCAGCTTATCAGGGACAGGGGAACCCCATGGCTACACCTTC.

This clonotype was picked up a small number of times. The germline gene is not matched at one end of the junction; a read error may be the cause. This chain uses TRBV4-2 with TRBJ2-2; no reliable D call. The CDR3 consists of 14 residues. Germline lookup yields CDR1 LGHNA and CDR2 YNFKEQ. CDR3 region: CASSKDVGAGELFF. The CDR3 DNA reads TGTGCCAGCAGCAAAGATGTGGGTGCCGGGGAGCTGTTTTTT.

J is TRBJ2-7 and V is TRBV4-1; D remains unclear. This CDR3 region has 14 residues. Germline CDR1 is MGHRA and CDR2 is YSYEKL. The germline V and J ends were trimmed by 3 bases and 3 bases, with 12 bases remaining between them. The CDR3 loop is CASSHSFTSYEQYF. The CDR3 DNA reads as TGCGCCAGCAGCCACTCTTTTACAAGCTACGAGCAGTACTTC.

The rearrangement uses TRBV6-1 and TRBJ2-7; the match to TRBD1 covers 8 bases. Germline lookup yields CDR1 MNHNS and CDR2 SASEGT. Unmatched junction bases numbered 11, after V lost 2 bases and J lost 2 bases. The CDR3 covers 17 residues. This CDR3 is CASSEPATTQGAYEQYF. The CDR3 nucleotides are TGTGCCAGCAGTGAACCTGCAACCACACAGGGGGCCTACGAGCAGTACTTC.

The chain carries TRBV6-2 or TRBV6-3 and TRBJ1-5; maybe TRBD1 (6 bases). From germline, CDR1 is MNHEY and CDR2 SVGEGT. The CDR3 has 17 amino acids. Trimming removed 5 bases at V and 0 bases at J, with 17 bases between. The CDR3 protein is CASSQYTGSYSNQPQHF. DNA of the CDR3: TGTGCCAGCAGTCAGTACACAGGGAGCTATAGCAATCAGCCCCAGCATTTT.

At least ten counts were recorded for this clonotype. V is TRBV2 and J is TRBJ2-5; D may be TRBD2 (6 bases). This CDR3 spans 13 amino acids. Germline lookup yields CDR1 SNHLY and CDR2 FYNNEI. V gave up 8 bases and J gave up 4 bases, with 14 bases separating them. The CDR3 is CASRLGGTETQYF. Here the CDR3 DNA reads TGTGCCAGCCGACTAGGTGGGACAGAGACCCAGTACTTC.

This clonotype was recorded at least ten times. The rearrangement uses TRBV2 and TRBJ2-7, with D possibly matching TRBD1 (5 bases). Trimming stripped 7 bases from V and 5 bases from J, with 18 bases between. This CDR3 contains 14 residues. Germline V CDR1 and CDR2: SNHLY, FYNNEI. The CDR3 nucleotides read TGTGCCAGCACAGCAAACTGGGGCTTCCACGAGCAGTACTTC. Its translation is CASTANWGFHEQYF.

This clonotype was recorded at least ten times. The chain links TRBV30 to TRBJ1-2, with D perhaps TRBD1 (6 bases). The CDR3 length is 13 residues. The ends were cut back, 5 bases at V and 4 bases at J, with 14 bases in the middle. Looked up from germline, CDR1 is GTSNPN and CDR2 is SVGIG (reference sequence). CDR3 sequence (DNA): TGTGCCTGGGGTCTCCTACAGGGCTATGGCTACACCTTC. Translation: CAWGLLQGYGYTF.

This clonotype showed up many times. The V and J genes are TRBV30 and TRBJ1-1; 7 nucleotides agree with TRBD1. The germline V gene encodes CDR1 GTSNPN and CDR2 SVGIG (reference sequence). CDR3 length: 14 amino acids. V was pared by 2 bases and J by 5 bases, with 8 bases of the junction left unmatched. The DNA of the CDR3 is TGTGCCTGGAGTCGGGGACAGTTAAGGACTGAAGCTTTCTTT. It translates to CAWSRGQLRTEAFF. Full variable domain (missing parts from reference TRBV30 and TRBJ1-1): SQTIHQWPATLVQPVGSPLSLECTVEGTSNPNLYWYRQAAGRGLQLLFYSVGIGQISSEVPQNLSASRPQDRQFILSSKKLLLSDSGFYLCAWSRGQLRTEAFFGQGTRLTVV.

This clonotype has a count of ten or more. The rearrangement joins TRBV28 to TRBJ2-5; D is unclear. This CDR3 has 13 residues. Deletions cut 2 bases from V and 0 bases from J, with 4 bases between. Germline values: CDR1 MDHEN, CDR2 SYDVKM. This CDR3 reads CASSLVHQETQYF. For the CDR3, the DNA is TGTGCCAGCAGTTTAGTCCACCAAGAGACCCAGTACTTC. Looking up the rest from reference TRBV28 and TRBJ2-5 gives the full variable domain: DVKVTQSSRYLVKRTGEKVFLECVQDMDHENMFWYRQDPGLGLRLIYFSYDVKMKEKGDIPEGYSVSREKKERFSLILESASTNQTSMYLCASSLVHQETQYFGPGTRLLVL.

As concerns this clonotype: A junction end diverges from the germline sequence, so it may reflect a read error. This chain joins TRBV11-2 and TRBJ2-7; the D is unclear. Germline-derived CDR1 and CDR2 are SGHAT and FQNNGV. This CDR3 comprises 12 residues. The CDR3 sequence: CASIAASYEQCF. DNA for the CDR3: TGTGCCAGCATCGCCGCCTCCTACGAGCAGTGCTTC.

The chain joins TRBV7-2 to TRBJ2-7; 7 nucleotides match TRBD2. The CDR3 has 13 amino acids. Germline trimming cut 6 bases from V and 0 bases from J; bases unmatched to any gene: 2. The germline V gene has CDR1 SGHTA and CDR2 FQGNSA. CDR3 amino acids: CASRTSPSYEQYF. DNA of the CDR3: TGTGCCAGCAGGACTAGCCCCTCCTACGAGCAGTACTTC. The complete variable domain, with remaining parts taken from reference TRBV7-2 and TRBJ2-7, reads GAGVSQSPSNKVTEKGKDVELRCDPISGHTALYWYRQSLGQGLEFLIYFQGNSAPDKSGLPSDRFSAERTGGSVSTLTIQRTQQEDSAVYLCASRTSPSYEQYFGPGTRLTVT.